The present T cell receptor beta chain was sequenced within a study of T cell responses to AZD1222 COVID-19 vaccine. Overall study findings and caveats: In all cases, repertoires were sampled only after the peak T cell response. The number of AZD1222 recipients seropositive at baseline was only 6 or 7. Clonal diversity was possibly underestimated, and white British individuals and females predominated among donors. Following two doses of AZD1222, Spike-specific TCR breadth and depth rose.

Generated by immunoSEQ multiplex PCR, the TCRdb table keeps only in-frame clones and is missing some. The sample shows approximately 160,000 clones, about nine tenths of them seen only once. V lost 4 bases to trimming and J lost 0 bases, with 13 bases between them. CDR1 and CDR2 (germline): SGHRS, YFSETQ. This CDR3 has 15 amino acids. In regard to this clone: Its antigen is currently unknown.

This receptor was obtained from an adult in good health. The chain carries TRBV5-1 and TRBJ1-2, with a possible D match to TRBD1 (5 bases). The sample here was peripheral blood, taken on day 0 of AZD1222 vaccination. The CDR3 reads CASSLRDGANYGYTF. CDR3 sequence (DNA): TGCGCCAGCAGCCTCCGGGACGGAGCTAACTATGGCTACACCTTC.